This T cell receptor (beta chain) was retrieved from a study of shared clonotypes between healthy human individuals. To note about this clone: What it binds is not known. Other DNA sequences in the sample encode the same CDR3.

PCR replicates performed on unsorted PBMC used approximately 320 ng DNA, 25,000 to 35,000 T cell genomes. Measured with immunoSEQ multiplex PCR; TCRdb has only the in-frame clones, and not every one. Of about 510,000 clones in the sample, approximately 79% were seen once. Overall study findings and caveats: Donor scarcity curtailed the genetic and exposure-history diversity represented herein.

V was cut by 3 bases and J by 0 bases, with 9 bases left in between. Germline values: CDR1 SGHNT, CDR2 YENEEA. This CDR3 has 15 amino acids. Recent vaccinations or acute infections were absent in the healthy HIV-negative adult donors. The sequenced sample consisted of PBMCs. The J gene is TRBJ2-1, the V gene TRBV11-3; no definite D call. The receptor's source is a woman between 40 and 55 years old in good health. Some clones in this sample may be carry-over from other donors' samples. CDR3 nucleotide sequence: TGTGCCAGCAGCTTGGGAAGCAGCTCCTACAATGAGCAGTTCTTC. Translating gives CASSLGSSSYNEQFF.